The clone carrying this T cell receptor (beta chain) was observed a few times. Its specificity is unknown. TCRdb ran MiXCR on the RT-PCR reads and lists one entry per CDR3 protein. The sample has hundreds of thousands of distinct CDR3 sequences, approximately 15% seen once. Germline assignment: CDR1 LGHDT and CDR2 YNNKEL (reference sequence). J gave up 1 base and V 1 base, and 6 bases lay outside the gene matches. The CDR3 runs 16 residues. This entry comes from a study of response to subunit inactivated influenza vaccine. General study points: Only a handful of new T cells, the authors suggested, are recruited with each seasonal influenza vaccination.

The rearrangement links TRBV3-1 to TRBJ2-5; 7 bases match TRBD2. The sequence came from a man aged 50 to 69 who received an inactivated influenza vaccine. Sample: CD4+ T cells sorted from PBMCs, taken around 25 months after vaccination. The CDR3 here is CASSQGAGVGQETQYF. The CDR3 DNA is TGTGCCAGCAGCCAAGGGGCGGGAGTTGGCCAAGAGACCCAGTACTTC.